One sample yielded the 25 T cell receptor beta chains listed below, sequenced in a study of CD8 T cells in Susac syndrome. Random hexamers were used to reverse transcribe an amount of roughly 0.5 to 1 ug RNA. Each CDR3 protein gets one entry after TCRdb re-called the immunoSEQ multiplex PCR reads with MiXCR. The repertoire holds more than 150,000 distinct CDR3 sequences, approximately 94% seen once, with 0.098% in the top ten. What was sequenced was CD4+ T cells from PBMCs. The source is a human donor with Susac syndrome.

This chain connects TRBV12-3 or TRBV12-4 to TRBJ2-3; 11 bases agree with TRBD2. This CDR3 has 18 residues. Germline trimming cut 3 bases from V and 5 bases from J; bases unmatched to any gene: 13. The CDR3 DNA follows: TGTGCCAGCAGTTTCCGCGGACTAGCGGGCCACCGAGGAGATACGCAGTATTTT. This encodes CASSFRGLAGHRGDTQYF.

The rearrangement uses TRBV5-4 and TRBJ2-2; D is possibly TRBD2 (6 bases). Trimming took 0 bases from V and 3 from J, leaving 9 bases between them. The CDR3 contains 15 residues. The germline V gene has CDR1 SGHNT and CDR2 YYREEE (reference sequence). CDR3 region: CASSLGGEYTGELFF. The DNA of the CDR3 is TGTGCCAGCAGCTTGGGGGGGGAATACACCGGGGAGCTGTTTTTT.

On this clonotype: The junction and the germline gene differ at one end; a read error may be behind it. This chain joins TRBV7-7 and TRBJ2-2, with unresolved D. Germline-derived CDR1 and CDR2 are SSHAT and FNYEAQ (reference sequence). The CDR3 extends over 12 amino acids. CDR3 in amino acids: CASSLGPGELFF. In nucleotides, the CDR3 is TGTGCTAGCAGCTTAGGCCCCGGGGAGCTGTTTTTT.

This chain joins TRBV28 and TRBJ2-7; D unresolved. The CDR3 totals 13 residues. V gave up 10 bases and J gave up 3 bases, with 16 bases separating them. Germline V gene lookup returns CDR1 MDHEN and CDR2 SYDVKM. As DNA, the CDR3 is TGTGCCACGATAAAGGGTATAAACTACGAGCAGTACTTC. It encodes CATIKGINYEQYF. Filled out from reference TRBV28 and TRBJ2-7, the complete variable domain reads DVKVTQSSRYLVKRTGEKVFLECVQDMDHENMFWYRQDPGLGLRLIYFSYDVKMKEKGDIPEGYSVSREKKERFSLILESASTNQTSMYLCATIKGINYEQYFGPGTRLTVT.

The gene calls are TRBV3-1 and TRBJ2-7; D possibly matches TRBD1 or TRBD2 (5 bases each). The V gene's germline CDR1 is LGHDT and CDR2 YNNKEL (reference sequence). This CDR3 contains 16 residues. V lost 3 bases and J lost 2, with 17 bases in between. The CDR3 bases are TGTGCCAGCAGCCATGGGGTGGGGGAGAAGACCTACGAGCAGTACTTC. Its protein product is CASSHGVGEKTYEQYF.

The rearrangement uses TRBV9 and TRBJ1-1, with a tentative D call TRBD1 (5 bases). This CDR3 contains 14 residues. Trimming stripped 0 bases from V and 9 bases from J, with 15 bases between. Germline CDR1 is SGDLS and CDR2 is YYNGEE. The CDR3 is CASSVVGGPTQAFF. CDR3 in DNA: TGTGCCAGCAGCGTAGTGGGGGGACCAACTCAAGCTTTCTTT.

The rearrangement joins TRBV5-4 to TRBJ1-2; D may be TRBD1 (6 bases). With 2 bases removed from V and 8 bases from J, the gap between germline ends came to 13 bases. Germline values: CDR1 SGHNT, CDR2 YYREEE (reference sequence). The CDR3 runs 13 residues. Here the CDR3 DNA reads TGTGCCAGCAGCTTTAGAGGGGGAGACGGCTACACCTTC. Translated: CASSFRGGDGYTF.

The rearrangement links TRBV7-3 to TRBJ2-2; 11 bases align to TRBD1. Trimming cost V 5 bases and J 2 bases; bases outside gene matches: 7. Germline CDR1 reads SGHTA; CDR2 reads FQGTGA. The CDR3 sequence is 17 residues long. CDR3: CASSARTGGPNTGELFF. CDR3 coding DNA: TGTGCCAGCAGCGCGAGGACAGGGGGCCCCAACACCGGGGAGCTGTTTTTT.

CDR3 residues: CSVGIGVYGYTF. As DNA, the CDR3 is TGCAGCGTTGGGATAGGGGTTTATGGCTACACCTTC. V usage is TRBV29-1 and J usage is TRBJ1-2, with D tentatively TRBD1 (5 bases). V shed 4 bases and J shed 5 bases, with 11 bases lying between them. CDR1 SQVTM and CDR2 ANQGSEA come from the germline V gene. The CDR3 length is 12 residues. The whole variable domain, remainder taken from reference TRBV29-1 and TRBJ1-2, is SAVISQKPSRDICQRGTSLTIQCQVDSQVTMMFWYRQQPGQSLTLIATANQGSEATYESGFVIDKFPISRPNLTFSTLTVSNMSPEDSSIYLCSVGIGVYGYTFGSGTRLTVV.

V is TRBV20-1 and J is TRBJ1-2; no reliable D call. Germline values: CDR1 DFQATT, CDR2 SNEGSKA (reference sequence). The CDR3 loop spans 13 amino acids. The ends were cut back, 6 bases at V and 3 bases at J, with 14 bases in the middle. For the CDR3, the DNA is TGCAGTGCCTTAAGAGGTCAGCACTATGGCTACACCTTC. Its protein product is CSALRGQHYGYTF.

V gene TRBV20-1 combines with J gene TRBJ1-6, with a possible D match to TRBD1 (5 bases). CDR1 is DFQATT and CDR2 is SNEGSKA in the germline V gene (reference sequence). This CDR3 region has 15 residues. V dropped 1 base and J dropped 5 bases, with 12 bases sitting between them. The CDR3 loop is CSARAPTGDNSPLHF. CDR3 DNA sequence: TGCAGTGCTAGAGCACCCACAGGAGATAATTCACCCCTCCACTTT.

This chain uses TRBV9 with TRBJ2-1, with D possibly called TRBD1 or TRBD2 (6 bases each). The CDR3 spans 14 residues. Trimming cost V 0 bases and J 9 bases, with 13 bases left between them. Germline lookup yields CDR1 SGDLS and CDR2 YYNGEE. The CDR3 DNA sequence: TGTGCCAGCAGCGTAGGACAGAAGGGGGGTGAGCAGTTCTTC. Its translation: CASSVGQKGGEQFF.

This clonotype came up once. The chain has TRBV15 and TRBJ1-2, with TRBD1 identical over 7 bases. This CDR3 contains 17 residues. V was clipped by 1 base and J by 3 bases; unmatched bases: 11. CDR1 is LNHNV, CDR2 YYDKDF, per germline (reference sequence). In DNA, the CDR3 is TGTGCCACCAGCAGAGCCCCGGCGACAGGGTGGGACTATGGCTACACCTTC. It yields the protein CATSRAPATGWDYGYTF.

The chain is built from TRBV20-1 and TRBJ1-4, with D possibly being TRBD1 (6 bases). Germline lookup yields CDR1 DFQATT and CDR2 SNEGSKA (reference sequence). V dropped 0 bases and J dropped 5 bases, with 13 bases sitting between them. The CDR3 runs 15 residues. In DNA, the CDR3 is TGCAGTGCTAGAGATAGGGGACATCTAAATGAAAAACTGTTTTTT. Protein sequence: CSARDRGHLNEKLFF.

V and J are TRBV7-6 and TRBJ1-1; D is uncertain. V lost 1 base to trimming and J lost 4 bases, with 16 bases between them. The CDR3 contains 16 residues. Germline V gene data show CDR1 as SGHVS and CDR2 as FNYEAQ. CDR3 coding DNA: TGTGCCAGCAGCTTAGAGGCAGGCACGGTTCCCACTGAAGCTTTCTTT. This sequence encodes CASSLEAGTVPTEAFF.

The chain combines TRBV12-3 or TRBV12-4 with TRBJ1-5; D call uncertain. This CDR3 has 16 residues. V gave up 1 base and J gave up 0 bases, with 10 bases separating them. CDR3 nucleotides: TGTGCCAGCAGTTTAGTGGACGGAACTAGCAATCAGCCCCAGCATTTT. It is translated as CASSLVDGTSNQPQHF.

This clonotype was seen once. V is TRBV29-1 and J is TRBJ2-1; TRBD1 aligns across 7 bases. Losses at the gene ends were 5 bases for V and 2 bases for J; bases not matched to a gene: 6. CDR1 and CDR2 from the germline V gene are SQVTM and ANQGSEA. This CDR3 is 14 amino acids long. The DNA of the CDR3 is TGCAGCGTTACCAACAGGGGACCCTACAATGAGCAGTTCTTC. Its translation: CSVTNRGPYNEQFF.

The rearrangement joins TRBV5-1 to TRBJ2-5, with 7 positions matching TRBD1. Germline trimming cut 4 bases from V and 0 bases from J; bases unmatched to any gene: 3. The CDR3 loop spans 14 amino acids. Germline CDR1 and CDR2: SGHRS and YFSETQ. The CDR3: CASSRGQNQETQYF. The CDR3 region has the DNA TGCGCCAGCAGCCGGGGACAGAACCAAGAGACCCAGTACTTC.

V and J are TRBV3-1 and TRBJ1-1; TRBD1 might be the D (5 bases). Trimming left V 0 bases short and J 4 bases short, with 12 bases between. Germline V CDR1 and CDR2: LGHDT, YNNKEL (reference sequence). CDR3 size: 15 residues. CDR3 sequence: CASSQDQDTITEAFF. The CDR3 region has the DNA TGTGCCAGCAGCCAAGATCAGGACACAATCACTGAAGCTTTCTTT. Full variable domain (outside the CDR3, taken from reference TRBV3-1 and TRBJ1-1): DTAVSQTPKYLVTQMGNDKSIKCEQNLGHDTMYWYKQDSKKFLKIMFSYNNKELIINETVPNRFSPKSPDKAHLNLHINSLELGDSAVYFCASSQDQDTITEAFFGQGTRLTVV.

This rearrangement joins TRBV29-1 to TRBJ2-6; D not certain. The V gene lost 4 bases and the J gene lost 0 bases, with 4 bases spanning the gap. CDR3 size: 13 residues. Germline CDR1 and CDR2: SQVTM and ANQGSEA. The CDR3 loop reads CSVGSSGANVLTF. The CDR3 nucleotides are TGCAGCGTTGGGTCCTCTGGGGCCAACGTCCTGACTTTC.

V is TRBV29-1 and J is TRBJ1-4; D is undetermined. The CDR3 is 14 residues long. Germline assignment: CDR1 SQVTM and CDR2 ANQGSEA. With 3 bases removed from V and 3 bases from J, the gap between germline ends came to 11 bases. Here the CDR3 reads CSVERREANEKLFF. CDR3 coding DNA: TGCAGCGTTGAGAGGAGGGAGGCTAATGAAAAACTGTTTTTT. The full variable domain, rest sourced from reference TRBV29-1 and TRBJ1-4, is SAVISQKPSRDICQRGTSLTIQCQVDSQVTMMFWYRQQPGQSLTLIATANQGSEATYESGFVIDKFPISRPNLTFSTLTVSNMSPEDSSIYLCSVERREANEKLFFGSGTQLSVL.

The chain combines TRBV12-3 or TRBV12-4 with TRBJ2-5, with a possible D match to TRBD2 (6 bases). This CDR3 has 12 residues. Trimming pared 6 bases from V and 5 bases from J, leaving 10 bases between. DNA of the CDR3: TGTGCCAGCAGGGGGGGTGGGGAGACCCAGTACTTC. Its protein product is CASRGGGETQYF.

J is TRBJ2-5 and V is TRBV20-1, with 8 bases aligning to TRBD2. The junction had 4 bases not matched to a gene; V was cut back by 5 bases and J by 5 bases. This CDR3 is 12 amino acids long. Germline V gene lookup returns CDR1 DFQATT and CDR2 SNEGSKA (reference sequence). For the CDR3, the DNA is TGCAGTGCTCCCGGGGGGGCGGAGACCCAGTACTTC. It is translated as CSAPGGAETQYF.

This sequence joins TRBV30 and TRBJ2-1; TRBD1 matches at 9 bases. This CDR3 is built from 14 residues. Germline CDR1 GTSNPN, CDR2 SVGIG (reference sequence). V dropped 3 bases and J dropped 8; count of bases not matched to a gene: 8. CDR3 in DNA: TGTGCCTGGAGCAGGCGGACAGGGGCCCATGAGCAGTTCTTC. Translating it yields CAWSRRTGAHEQFF. Based on the CDR3 plus reference TRBV30 and TRBJ2-1, the full variable domain is SQTIHQWPATLVQPVGSPLSLECTVEGTSNPNLYWYRQAAGRGLQLLFYSVGIGQISSEVPQNLSASRPQDRQFILSSKKLLLSDSGFYLCAWSRRTGAHEQFFGPGTRLTVL.

This clonotype was seen once. V usage is TRBV7-9 and J usage is TRBJ1-2; TRBD1 is a possible D gene (5 bases). Germline assignment: CDR1 SEHNR and CDR2 FQNEAQ (reference sequence). This CDR3 region has 14 residues. V was trimmed by 4 bases and J by 8 bases, leaving 17 bases between them. The CDR3 nucleotides read TGTGCCAGCAGCTCCATGGGGACGTGGCTCGGCTACACCTTC. The encoded protein is CASSSMGTWLGYTF.